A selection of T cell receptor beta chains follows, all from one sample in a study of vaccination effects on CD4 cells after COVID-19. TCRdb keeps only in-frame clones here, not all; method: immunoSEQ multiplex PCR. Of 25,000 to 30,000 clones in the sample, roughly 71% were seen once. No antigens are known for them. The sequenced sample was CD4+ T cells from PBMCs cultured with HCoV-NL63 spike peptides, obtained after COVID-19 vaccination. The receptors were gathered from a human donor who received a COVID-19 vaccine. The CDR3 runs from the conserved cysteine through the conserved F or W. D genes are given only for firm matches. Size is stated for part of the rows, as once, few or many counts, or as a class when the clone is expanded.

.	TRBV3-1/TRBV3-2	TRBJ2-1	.	CASSQSGNEQFF	TGTGCCAGCAGTCAGTCCGGGAATGAGCAGTTCTTC
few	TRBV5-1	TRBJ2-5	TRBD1	CASRNRQGLVRETQYF	TGCGCCAGCAGAAACCGACAGGGGTTAGTTCGGGAGACCCAGTACTTC
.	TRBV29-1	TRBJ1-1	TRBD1	CSVGHRGMDTEAFF	TGCAGCGTGGGGCACAGGGGGATGGACACTGAAGCTTTCTTT
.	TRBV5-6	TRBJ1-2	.	CASSLDGGILYGYTF	TGTGCCAGCAGCTTGGATGGAGGGATTTTGTATGGCTACACCTTC
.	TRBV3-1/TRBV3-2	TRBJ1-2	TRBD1	CASSLRQGVTNYGYTF	TGTGCCAGCAGCCTTAGACAGGGTGTGACTAACTATGGCTACACCTTC
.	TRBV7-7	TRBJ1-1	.	CASSLEPDGVPAFF	TGTGCCAGCAGCTTAGAACCGGACGGCGTGCCAGCTTTCTTT
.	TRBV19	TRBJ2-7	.	CASSIGWGSSYEQYF	TGTGCCAGTAGTATAGGTTGGGGCAGCTCCTACGAGCAGTACTTC
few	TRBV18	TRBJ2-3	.	CASSGYEQYF	TGTGCCAGCTCGGGGTACGAGCAGTATTTT
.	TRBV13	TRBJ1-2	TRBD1	CASSLGTGDYGYTF	TGTGCCAGCAGCTTAGGGACAGGGGACTATGGCTACACCTTC
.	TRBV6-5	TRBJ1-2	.	CASSYDGNNYGYTF	TGTGCCAGCAGTTACGACGGGAATAACTATGGCTACACCTTC
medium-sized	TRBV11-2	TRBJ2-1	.	CASSLDRGAYNEQFF	TGTGCCAGCAGCTTAGATAGGGGAGCCTACAATGAGCAGTTCTTC
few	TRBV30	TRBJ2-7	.	CAWATRGHNKIYEQYF	TGTGCCTGGGCAACAAGGGGACACAACAAGATCTACGAGCAGTACTTC
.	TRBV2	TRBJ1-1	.	CASSEALTGNTEAFF	TGTGCCAGCAGTGAAGCGCTTACGGGGAACACTGAAGCTTTCTTT
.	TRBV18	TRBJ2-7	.	CASSPGRSSYEQYF	TGTGCCAGCTCACCTGGTCGAAGCTCCTACGAGCAGTACTTC
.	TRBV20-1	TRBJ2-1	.	CSASNRREQFF	TGCAGTGCTAGTAACAGGAGAGAGCAGTTCTTC